This entry lists 29 T cell receptor beta chains sequenced from one sample in a study of T cell responses to AZD1222 COVID-19 vaccine. The assay was immunoSEQ multiplex PCR, and TCRdb's table has in-frame clones only and misses some. The sample gives about 160,000 clones, around 89% of which show up once; about 4.5% is in the top ten. This specimen was peripheral blood, taken 28 days after the second AZD1222 dose. These receptors all come from an adult who received the AZD1222 COVID-19 vaccine.

The V call is TRBV5-6, the J call TRBJ2-1; 13 nucleotides line up with TRBD2. The germline gives CDR1 SGHDT, CDR2 YYEEEE. The junction had 2 bases not matched to a gene; V was cut back by 4 bases and J by 13 bases. This CDR3 is built from 12 residues. Here the CDR3 reads CASSRTSGGQFF. As DNA, the CDR3 is TGTGCCAGCAGCCGGACTAGCGGGGGCCAGTTCTTC.

The chain couples TRBV7-9 to TRBJ1-4; D not resolved. The germline V and J ends were trimmed by 1 base and 11 bases, with 14 bases remaining between them. Per germline, CDR1 SEHNR and CDR2 FQNEAQ (reference sequence). The CDR3 is 14 amino acids. CDR3 loop: CASSLVDPIGKLFF. The CDR3 DNA is TGTGCCAGCAGCTTAGTGGACCCCATTGGGAAACTGTTTTTT. The complete variable domain, with remaining parts taken from reference TRBV7-9 and TRBJ1-4, reads DTGVSQNPRHKITKRGQNVTFRCDPISEHNRLYWYRQTLGQGPEFLTYFQNEAQLEKSRLLSDRFSAERPKGSFSTLEIQRTEQGDSAMYLCASSLVDPIGKLFFGSGTQLSVL.

J is TRBJ2-3 and V is TRBV12-3 or TRBV12-4; D is ambiguous. Trimming took off 4 bases at V and 2 bases at J, with 1 base between the two ends. The CDR3 length is 11 residues. The CDR3 nucleotides are TGTGCCAGCAGTTCCACAGATACGCAGTATTTT. It encodes CASSSTDTQYF.

Only one count was recorded for this clone. This chain uses TRBV12-2 with TRBJ2-3; TRBD2, the table's D call, lacks a check against the DNA. TRBV12-2 is noted as a pseudogene. The CDR3 has 17 residues. CDR3: CASRASQTSGCTDTQYF. The CDR3 DNA follows: TGTGCAAGTCGCGCCTCTCAAACTAGCGGATGCACAGATACGCAGTATTTT.

J is TRBJ1-5 and V is TRBV6-1; D is undetermined. The V gene's germline CDR1 is MNHNS and CDR2 SASEGT. Trimming pared 1 base from V and 1 base from J, leaving 5 bases between. The CDR3 loop spans 14 amino acids. The CDR3 bases are TGTGCCAGCAGTGAAGTAGCAAGCAATCAGCCCCAGCATTTT. Its translation is CASSEVASNQPQHF.

The CDR3 nucleotides read TGTGCCAGCAGCTTAGGGGAGGCGGGACAGGGGAGGATGAACACTGAAGCTTTCTTT. Translated, it gives CASSLGEAGQGRMNTEAFF. The rearrangement links TRBV7-9 to TRBJ1-1, with 10 bases that match TRBD1. CDR3 length: 19 amino acids. Losses at the gene ends were 1 base for V and 0 bases for J; bases not matched to a gene: 11. CDR1 and CDR2 from the germline V gene are SEHNR and FQNEAQ (reference sequence).

V gene TRBV6-1 combines with J gene TRBJ2-3, with TRBD2 identical over 14 bases. Trimming cost V 1 base and J 6 bases; bases outside gene matches: 12. This CDR3 has 19 residues. Germline-derived CDR1 and CDR2 are MNHNS and SASEGT. In DNA form, the CDR3 reads TGTGCCAGCAGTGAAGAGGGACTAGCGGGGGCCCACGCCCGGGATACGCAGTATTTT. Translated: CASSEEGLAGAHARDTQYF.

This chain joins TRBV15 and TRBJ2-4; D call uncertain. Trimming shortened V by 0 bases and J by 2 bases, and 8 bases separated the two germline ends. This CDR3 contains 15 residues. Germline CDR1 and CDR2: LNHNV and YYDKDF (reference sequence). DNA of the CDR3: TGTGCCACCAGCAGAGAGGGGAATACCAAAAACATTCAGTACTTC. Amino acids: CATSREGNTKNIQYF.

V gene TRBV10-3 combines with J gene TRBJ2-5; the D call may be TRBD1 or TRBD2 (5 bases each). The CDR3 has 14 residues. V was pared by 4 bases and J by 5 bases, with 14 bases between. CDR1 and CDR2 from the germline V gene are ENHRY and SYGVKD. The CDR3 DNA is TGTGCCATCAGTGTTCGAGGGGTAGGGGAGACCCAGTACTTC. Translating it yields CAISVRGVGETQYF.

The rearrangement uses TRBV27 and TRBJ1-2; 9 bases are shared with TRBD1. Looked up from germline, CDR1 is MNHEY and CDR2 is SMNVEV (reference sequence). The CDR3 loop spans 16 amino acids. With V trimmed by 4 bases and J by 6 bases, 12 bases remained unmatched. The CDR3 DNA sequence: TGTGCCAGCAGTTCCACCTGGACAGGGGTAGGACATGGCTACACCTTC. The encoded protein is CASSSTWTGVGHGYTF.

CDR3 DNA: TGCGCCAGCAGCCAAGATTGGGGCACTGAAGCTTTCTTT. Translating gives CASSQDWGTEAFF. This chain links TRBV4-1 with TRBJ1-1, with no clear D. CDR3 length equals 13 residues. Germline V gives CDR1 MGHRA, CDR2 YSYEKL. V was pared by 0 bases and J by 4 bases, with 6 bases between.

The chain links TRBV19 to TRBJ1-5; D remains ambiguous. CDR3 size: 16 residues. The germline V gene has CDR1 LNHDA and CDR2 SQIVND (reference sequence). Trimming shortened V by 5 bases and J by 4 bases, and 18 bases separated the two germline ends. This CDR3 is CASSPAGLSRNQPQHF. DNA for the CDR3: TGTGCCAGTAGTCCGGCTGGCTTAAGTCGGAATCAGCCCCAGCATTTT. Full variable domain (outside the CDR3, taken from reference TRBV19 and TRBJ1-5): DGGITQSPKYLFRKEGQNVTLSCEQNLNHDAMYWYRQDPGQGLRLIYYSQIVNDFQKGDIAEGYSVSREKKESFPLTVTSAQKNPTAFYLCASSPAGLSRNQPQHFGDGTRLSIL.

This CDR3 is CASSPGGAGHYEQYF. The CDR3 coding sequence is TGTGCCAGCAGCCCGGGGGGGGCAGGGCACTACGAGCAGTACTTC. This chain links TRBV7-9 with TRBJ2-7; 8 bases align to TRBD2. Germline V CDR1 and CDR2: SEHNR, FQNEAQ (reference sequence). This CDR3 has 15 amino acids. Trimming took 5 bases from V and 3 from J; bases not matched to a gene: 9.

CDR3: CASSLDSSGANVLTF. As DNA, the CDR3 is TGTGCCAGCAGTCTCGACTCCTCTGGGGCCAACGTCCTGACTTTC. V is TRBV6-2 or TRBV6-3 and J is TRBJ2-6; no reliable D call. The CDR3 runs 15 residues. Trimming took 5 bases from V and 0 from J, leaving 8 bases between them. Germline V gives CDR1 MNHEY, CDR2 SVGEGT.

The chain has TRBV3-1 (or the pseudogene TRBV3-2) and TRBJ2-4; D uncertain. Trimming took 1 base from V and 4 from J, leaving 11 bases between them. This CDR3 is built from 15 residues. CDR1 is LGHDT, CDR2 YNNKEL, per germline (reference sequence). The CDR3 nucleotides read TGTGCCAGCAGCCAAGGCTCCGGCCTTAAAAACATTCAGTACTTC. This encodes CASSQGSGLKNIQYF.

The chain uses TRBV19 and TRBJ2-5; D possibly matches TRBD1 or TRBD2 (5 bases each). CDR3 length equals 14 residues. V was cut by 10 bases and J by 4 bases, with 19 bases left in between. Germline V gene data show CDR1 as LNHDA and CDR2 as SQIVND (reference sequence). CDR3 DNA: TGTGCCACCTCGTCAGTTGGGGGTGGAGAGACCCAGTACTTC. As protein: CATSSVGGGETQYF.

The rearrangement uses TRBV7-6 and TRBJ1-1; 10 bases agree with TRBD1. CDR3 length equals 15 residues. Germline V gives CDR1 SGHVS, CDR2 FNYEAQ. V was clipped by 5 bases and J by 5 bases; unmatched bases: 8. CDR3 amino acids: CASSPRTGGGTEAFF. CDR3 bases: TGTGCCAGCAGCCCTCGGACAGGGGGAGGGACTGAAGCTTTCTTT. The complete variable domain, with remaining parts taken from reference TRBV7-6 and TRBJ1-1, reads GAGVSQSPRYKVTKRGQDVALRCDPISGHVSLYWYRQALGQGPEFLTYFNYEAQQDKSGLPNDRFSAERPEGSISTLTIQRTEQRDSAMYRCASSPRTGGGTEAFFGQGTRLTVV.

The chain carries TRBV5-5 and TRBJ1-3, with TRBD1 matching over 7 bases. Germline V gene lookup returns CDR1 SGHKS and CDR2 YYEKEE (reference sequence). The trim removed 4 bases at V and 6 bases at J, leaving 10 bases unmatched. The CDR3 has 15 amino acids. In DNA, the CDR3 is TGTGCCAGCAGCGTGGACACAGGGGAGGCAAACACCATATATTTT. Translated, it gives CASSVDTGEANTIYF.

The V and J genes are TRBV19 and TRBJ2-6; 8 nucleotides align to TRBD1. Germline V gene data show CDR1 as LNHDA and CDR2 as SQIVND (reference sequence). The CDR3 covers 18 residues. With 5 bases clipped from V and 2 bases from J, the junction kept 11 bases outside the gene matches. The CDR3 region is CASSPIGGQATGANVLTF. CDR3 DNA sequence: TGTGCCAGTAGTCCGATCGGGGGACAGGCAACTGGGGCCAACGTCCTGACTTTC.

This clone was seen only a few times. The chain employs TRBV6-5 and TRBJ1-6; 8 nucleotides match TRBD1. This CDR3 is built from 14 residues. The V and J ends lost 6 bases and 10 bases, in that order; junction bases with no gene match: 8. CDR1 and CDR2 from the germline V gene are MNHEY and SVGAGI. In nucleotides, the CDR3 is TGTGCCAGCAGGGGTGGGGGGACAGGATCACCCCTCCACTTT. Its translation: CASRGGGTGSPLHF.

This clone was counted a single time. The rearrangement links TRBV19 to TRBJ1-2; D is unresolved. This CDR3 has 12 residues. CDR1 is LNHDA, CDR2 SQIVND, per germline (reference sequence). Trimming stripped 3 bases from V and 7 bases from J, with 9 bases between. DNA of the CDR3: TGTGCCAGTAGTATGCTCTGGGGTGGCTACACCTTC. Translated: CASSMLWGGYTF.

The rearrangement links TRBV3-1 (or the pseudogene TRBV3-2) to TRBJ2-5; D is perhaps TRBD1 (6 bases). The CDR3 totals 14 residues. In germline, CDR1 is LGHDT, CDR2 YNNKEL (reference sequence). V lost 8 bases to trimming and J lost 5 bases, with 18 bases between them. The CDR3 is CASDVAGAGETQYF. DNA of the CDR3: TGTGCCAGCGACGTGGCAGGGGCGGGTGAGACCCAGTACTTC.

The chain carries TRBV19 and TRBJ1-1; D may be TRBD1 (5 bases). This CDR3 contains 16 residues. The V and J ends lost 6 bases and 0 bases respectively, with 17 bases between them. Germline-derived CDR1 and CDR2 are LNHDA and SQIVND (reference sequence). CDR3 sequence reads: CASSVGWGVMNTEAFF. CDR3 bases: TGTGCCAGTAGCGTGGGATGGGGGGTCATGAACACTGAAGCTTTCTTT.

In DNA, the CDR3 is TGCGCCAGCAGCTCGGAAGGGGGGAACTCCTACGAGCAGTACTTC. Translation gives CASSSEGGNSYEQYF. The chain uses TRBV5-1 and TRBJ2-7; the D gene could be TRBD1 or TRBD2 (6 bases each). The germline V gene encodes CDR1 SGHRS and CDR2 YFSETQ. This CDR3 comprises 15 residues. Trimming left V 3 bases short and J 0 bases short, with 13 bases between.

The gene calls are TRBV5-4 and TRBJ1-2; D gene uncertain. Trimming shortened V by 1 base and J by 4 bases, and 11 bases separated the two germline ends. Germline V gene data show CDR1 as SGHNT and CDR2 as YYREEE (reference sequence). CDR3 length: 14 amino acids. CDR3 loop: CASSLTVEGYGYTF. The CDR3 DNA reads TGTGCCAGCAGCTTGACAGTAGAGGGCTATGGCTACACCTTC.

The rearrangement links TRBV5-1 to TRBJ2-7, with D unresolved. The CDR3 spans 14 residues. V lost 5 bases to trimming and J lost 2 bases, with 14 bases between them. The germline V gene has CDR1 SGHRS and CDR2 YFSETQ. The CDR3 spells CASRRTGGTYEQYF. The CDR3 DNA is TGCGCCAGCAGAAGAACGGGTGGGACCTACGAGCAGTACTTC.

The chain combines TRBV5-4 with TRBJ2-5, with TRBD1 identical over 7 bases. Germline CDR1 and CDR2: SGHNT and YYREEE (reference sequence). V dropped 5 bases and J dropped 5; count of bases not matched to a gene: 9. The CDR3 loop spans 14 amino acids. CDR3 protein: CASSRGPELETQYF. The CDR3, as DNA: TGTGCCAGCAGTAGGGGGCCGGAGTTGGAGACCCAGTACTTC. Supplemented by reference TRBV5-4 and TRBJ2-5, the full variable domain reads ETGVTQSPTHLIKTRGQQVTLRCSSQSGHNTVSWYQQALGQGPQFIFQYYREEENGRGNFPPRFSGLQFPNYSSELNVNALELDDSALYLCASSRGPELETQYFGPGTRLLVL.

This rearrangement joins TRBV7-2 to TRBJ2-7; TRBD2 aligns across 10 bases. Germline loops: CDR1 SGHTA, CDR2 FQGNSA. The CDR3 contains 18 residues. With V trimmed by 3 bases and J by 2 bases, 13 bases remained unmatched. The CDR3 here is CASSLPSGGARWTYEQYF. The CDR3 DNA is TGTGCCAGCAGCTTGCCCAGCGGGGGGGCCAGGTGGACCTACGAGCAGTACTTC. The whole variable domain, remainder taken from reference TRBV7-2 and TRBJ2-7, is GAGVSQSPSNKVTEKGKDVELRCDPISGHTALYWYRQSLGQGLEFLIYFQGNSAPDKSGLPSDRFSAERTGGSVSTLTIQRTQQEDSAVYLCASSLPSGGARWTYEQYFGPGTRLTVT.

Worth noting for this clone: No conserved phenylalanine or tryptophan is present at the end of the CDR3, so a read error is the likely explanation. The DNA is omitted, as the CDR3 cannot be located on it reliably, and the CDR3 follows TCRdb's listing. The chain joins TRBV24-1 to TRBJ1-3. Inclusive of both ends, the CDR3 amounts to 12 amino acids. CDR1 KGHDR and CDR2 SFDVKD come from the germline V gene. This chain's CDR3 is CATSVEKQDFGY.